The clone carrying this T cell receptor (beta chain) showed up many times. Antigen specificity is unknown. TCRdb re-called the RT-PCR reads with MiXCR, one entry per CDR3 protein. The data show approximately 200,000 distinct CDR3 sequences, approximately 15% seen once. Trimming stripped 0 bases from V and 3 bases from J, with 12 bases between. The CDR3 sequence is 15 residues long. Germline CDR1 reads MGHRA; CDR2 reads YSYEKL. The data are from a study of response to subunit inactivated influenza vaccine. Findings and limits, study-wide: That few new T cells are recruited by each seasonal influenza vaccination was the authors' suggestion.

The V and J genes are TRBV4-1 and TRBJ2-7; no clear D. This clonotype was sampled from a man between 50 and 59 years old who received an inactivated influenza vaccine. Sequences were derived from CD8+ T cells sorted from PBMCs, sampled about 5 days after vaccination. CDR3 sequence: CASSQDDSQLYEQYF. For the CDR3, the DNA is TGCGCCAGCAGCCAAGATGACTCGCAGCTCTACGAGCAGTACTTC.